This record looks at one T cell receptor (beta chain) sequence and its context. These data are taken from a study of blood T cell repertoires in COVID-19. Across the whole study: The samples span acute and convalescent COVID-19 from the United States, Italy and Spain. T cells, B-cell-depleted T cells, or PBMCs provided the cDNA or gDNA that served as material.

Germline V gene data show CDR1 as SGHTA and CDR2 as FQGTGA. This CDR3 is 13 amino acids long. Trimming took 5 bases from V and 4 from J; bases not matched to a gene: 4. As handled by the study authors: Scientists estimated how many nucleated cells there were by amplifying reference gene primers. Produced via immunoSEQ multiplex PCR; TCRdb's table is partial and in-frame only. That table supplies the V and J calls and clone size; D and trimming were determined from the DNA. The table includes about 70,000 clones, more than 75% detected once. The specimen was peripheral blood. The chain links TRBV7-3 to TRBJ1-1, with 7 bases fitting TRBD1. This sequence originates from a woman aged 60-75 years with acute or convalescent COVID-19. DNA for the CDR3: TGTGCCAGCAGCAAGGACAGGACCACTGAAGCTTTCTTT. It specifies CASSKDRTTEAFF. Using reference TRBV7-3 and TRBJ1-1 for the parts outside the CDR3, the full variable domain is GAGVSQTPSNKVTEKGKYVELRCDPISGHTALYWYRQSLGQGPEFLIYFQGTGAADDSGLPNDRFFAVRPEGSVSTLKIQRTERGDSAVYLCASSKDRTTEAFFGQGTRLTVV.